This entry features one T cell receptor (beta chain) sequence. In the original workflow: How many nucleated cells were present was estimated from reference gene primer amplification. The repertoire was sequenced with immunoSEQ multiplex PCR; TCRdb's copy has only in-frame clones and lacks some. The DNA gave D and trimming, while V, J and clone size come from that table. The sample holds approximately 210,000 clones; 81% are singletons and the top ten take approximately 9%. Ages ranged from about 18 to 90 years, with residence in 24 US areas. Participant-reported clinical history was the basis for cohort assignment. Germline-derived CDR1 and CDR2 are SEHNR and FQNEAQ (reference sequence). The V and J ends lost 5 bases and 0 bases, in that order; junction bases with no gene match: 4. The CDR3 sequence is 15 residues long. The sample is drawn from a study of blood T cell repertoires in COVID-19. Study-wide background: Nucleic acid was either cDNA or gDNA, and it came from T cells, B-cell-depleted T cells, or PBMCs.

The TCR originated in a woman aged 50 to 65 with acute COVID-19. Material for sequencing was PBMCs or T cells enriched from blood (not recorded which). The rearrangement joins TRBV7-9 to TRBJ1-3; 7 nucleotides line up with TRBD1. Here the CDR3 DNA reads TGTGCCAGCAGCAGAGGGACAGCCTCTGGAAACACCATATATTTT. It translates to CASSRGTASGNTIYF.